This TCR beta chain came from a study of shared clonotypes between healthy human individuals. Only Caucasian adults living in Nashville, Tennessee made up the donor group. Trimming stripped 2 bases from V and 4 bases from J, with 9 bases between. CDR3 length equals 14 residues. CDR1 is KGHSH, CDR2 LQKENI, per germline. Generated by immunoSEQ multiplex PCR, the TCRdb table keeps only in-frame clones and is missing some. The sample lists some 1,600,000 clones, approximately 98% occurring once. The genes are TRBV18 and TRBJ1-5; D not resolved. Sequencing was carried out using naive CD4+ T cells sorted from blood. Subset indicated: CD45RA+ positively selected. This clonotype originated in a man aged 25-40 years in good health. Here the CDR3 reads CASSPTVVNQPQHF. The CDR3 nucleotides are TGTGCCAGCTCACCAACAGTAGTTAATCAGCCCCAGCATTTT.